Listed here are 2 T cell receptor beta chains from one sample, sequenced in a study of cytomegalovirus exposure and HLA in healthy donors. Vbeta (60) and Jbeta (13) primers were used in the PCR. Profiled with immunoSEQ multiplex PCR; TCRdb holds only in-frame clones, not every one. Here the sample table reports some 82,000 clones. Sample: PBMCs. These receptors all come from a woman in her thirties in good health and CMV-seronegative.

The chain recombines TRBV27 with TRBJ2-5; TRBD1 matches 8 bases. This CDR3 is 14 amino acids long. V was pared by 6 bases and J by 4 bases, with 7 bases of the junction left unmatched. CDR1 and CDR2 from the germline V gene are MNHEY and SMNVEV (reference sequence). This CDR3 is CASRVDRVGETQYF. The CDR3 DNA is TGTGCCAGCAGGGTGGACAGGGTAGGAGAGACCCAGTACTTC.

The DNA for the CDR3 is TGTGCCTGGACCGACGACAGGGACACTGAAGCTTTCTTT. This translates into CAWTDDRDTEAFF. The rearrangement uses TRBV30 and TRBJ1-1, with 7 bases fitting TRBD1. The V and J ends lost 4 bases and 3 bases, in that order; junction bases with no gene match: 5. In germline, CDR1 is GTSNPN, CDR2 SVGIG (reference sequence). The CDR3 runs 13 residues.